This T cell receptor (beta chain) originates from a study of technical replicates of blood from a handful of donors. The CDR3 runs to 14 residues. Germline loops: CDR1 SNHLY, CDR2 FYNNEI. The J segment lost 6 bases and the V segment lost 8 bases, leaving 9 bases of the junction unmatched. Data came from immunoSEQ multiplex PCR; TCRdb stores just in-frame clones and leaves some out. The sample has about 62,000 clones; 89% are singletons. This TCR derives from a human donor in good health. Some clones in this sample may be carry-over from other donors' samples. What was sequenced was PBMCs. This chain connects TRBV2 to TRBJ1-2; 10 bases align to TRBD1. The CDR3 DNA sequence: TGTGCCAGCTCGACCGGGACAGGGGTTAATGGCTACACCTTC. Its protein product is CASSTGTGVNGYTF.